This T cell receptor beta chain was identified during a study of spatial heterogeneity in lung cancer. General study results and limits: How many expanded intratumoral alpha and beta TCRs were present tracked the tumor mutation count, which was a count of nonsynonymous mutations.

Germline lookup yields CDR1 LGHNA and CDR2 YSLEER. Trimming took 4 bases from V and 2 from J, leaving 11 bases between them. There are 14 residues in the CDR3. This clonotype came up a few times. The antigen is unknown. Noted time point: sample taken at primary tumor resection. Donation came from about 72 patients with untreated early-stage non-small cell lung cancer. Each TCR cDNA molecule carried a unique molecular identifier. MiXCR, run by TCRdb on the 5' RACE reads, gives a single entry per CDR3 protein. The data hold roughly 3,000 distinct CDR3 sequences, with over 6% observed a single time. The receptor was isolated from a male donor with early-stage non-small cell lung cancer. The sequenced sample was lung tumor tissue, obtained at surgery. The chain links TRBV4-3 to TRBJ1-2, with D perhaps TRBD1 (5 bases). CDR3 DNA sequence: TGCGCCAGCAGCCTCTTGACAGCCAACTATGGCTACACCTTC. It yields the protein CASSLLTANYGYTF.